This T cell receptor beta chain was documented in a study of PD-1 blockade in classical Hodgkin lymphoma. Here immunoSEQ multiplex PCR was the method, and the copy in TCRdb shows in-frame clones only, minus some. The data contain roughly 15,000 clones, more than 75% of them singletons. The germline V gene encodes CDR1 LNHDA and CDR2 SQIVND (reference sequence). Trimming stripped 6 bases from V and 0 bases from J, with 12 bases between. This CDR3 comprises 15 residues. Each patient's relapse followed autologous stem cell transplantation, and brentuximab vedotin exposure varied. The source of this sequence is a human donor with classical Hodgkin lymphoma. The chain couples TRBV19 to TRBJ1-5; no definite D call. The input for sequencing was peripheral blood mononuclear cells (PBMCs), taken at baseline. The CDR3 loop is CASRGGLYSNQPQHF. CDR3 in DNA: TGTGCCAGTAGAGGAGGTCTTTATAGCAATCAGCCCCAGCATTTT.